The 9 T cell receptor beta chains below all came from one sample that was sequenced in a study of Graves' ophthalmopathy and Graves' hyperthyroidism. As the template, RNA transcripts were used to amplify TCR beta CDR3 regions. RT-PCR with HTBI primers came first, then second-round multiplex PCR. From the multiplex PCR reads, TCRdb called clonotypes with MiXCR, one entry per CDR3 protein. The sample consists of approximately 540,000 distinct CDR3 sequences, under 40% of them appearing once. The specimen was peripheral blood or thyroid tissue (not recorded which). The receptor set was obtained from an adult man with Graves' hyperthyroidism.

This chain links TRBV19 with TRBJ1-2; no clear D. The CDR3 extends over 13 amino acids. V was cut by 2 bases and J by 4 bases, with 8 bases left in between. Germline V lookup: CDR1 LNHDA, CDR2 SQIVND (reference sequence). The chain's CDR3 is CASSISTIYGYTF. CDR3 in DNA: TGTGCCAGTAGTATATCGACTATCTATGGCTACACCTTC.

In this sample, this clonotype turned up many times. The chain is built from TRBV5-1 and TRBJ1-1; D remains unclear. CDR3 length: 12 amino acids. Germline CDR1 SGHRS, CDR2 YFSETQ. With 3 bases removed from V and 8 bases from J, the gap between germline ends came to 11 bases. CDR3 coding DNA: TGCGCCAGCAGCTCGGAGGGTTACGAAGCTTTCTTT. It translates to CASSSEGYEAFF.

The chain carries TRBV5-6 and TRBJ1-4, with D possibly TRBD1 on 5 matching bases. The CDR3 runs 14 residues. Trimming left V 1 base short and J 4 bases short, with 8 bases between. Germline-derived CDR1 and CDR2 are SGHDT and YYEEEE. This CDR3 is CASSLRGLNEKLFF. Here the CDR3 DNA reads TGTGCCAGCAGCTTGAGGGGACTTAATGAAAAACTGTTTTTT.

V gene TRBV5-5 combines with J gene TRBJ2-7; TRBD1 aligns across 8 bases. Germline trimming cut 5 bases from V and 5 bases from J; bases unmatched to any gene: 12. The germline gives CDR1 SGHKS, CDR2 YYEKEE (reference sequence). The CDR3 runs to 15 residues. CDR3 sequence (DNA): TGTGCCAGCAGTCTTGATCAGGGGGCTAGAAACGAGCAGTACTTC. This sequence encodes CASSLDQGARNEQYF.

This clonotype was counted at least ten times. V is TRBV5-1 and J is TRBJ2-7; no firm D call. Germline V gene sequence: CDR1 SGHRS, CDR2 YFSETQ. V shed 0 bases and J shed 7 bases, with 8 bases lying between them. This CDR3 is 12 amino acids long. The CDR3 sequence: CASSLEAFEQYF. The CDR3 DNA follows: TGCGCCAGCAGCTTGGAAGCGTTTGAGCAGTACTTC.

This clonotype was counted at least ten times. This chain joins TRBV20-1 and TRBJ2-2, with a weak D call TRBD2 (6 bases). The length of the CDR3 is 14 residues. Germline V gene data show CDR1 as DFQATT and CDR2 as SNEGSKA (reference sequence). Trimming took off 5 bases at V and 4 bases at J, with 14 bases between the two ends. For the CDR3, the DNA is TGCAGTGCTCCTCGCCTGGGGGGCACCGGGGAGCTGTTTTTT. It specifies CSAPRLGGTGELFF.

This clonotype occurred many times. The chain has TRBV13 and TRBJ2-5; D not resolved. This CDR3 contains 14 residues. Germline V gene sequence: CDR1 PRHDT, CDR2 FYEKMQ (reference sequence). With 4 bases removed from V and 4 bases from J, the gap between germline ends came to 13 bases. CDR3 bases: TGTGCCAGCAGCTCCAGTTCTCCTAGAGAGACCCAGTACTTC. Translated, it gives CASSSSSPRETQYF.

This chain joins TRBV10-1 and TRBJ2-6; perhaps TRBD1 as D (6 bases). Germline loops: CDR1 WNHNN, CDR2 SYGVQD (reference sequence). The ends were cut back, 4 bases at V and 0 bases at J, with 10 bases in the middle. This CDR3 contains 16 residues. The CDR3 sequence is CASSGGHLSGANVLTF. CDR3 sequence (DNA): TGCGCCAGCAGTGGGGGACATCTCTCTGGGGCCAACGTCCTGACTTTC.

CDR3 residues: CASRVQGGNSPLHF. DNA for the CDR3: TGTGCCAGCAGAGTTCAGGGAGGGAATTCACCCCTCCACTTT. This chain connects TRBV10-3 to TRBJ1-6; possibly TRBD1 for D (5 bases). Trimming stripped 10 bases from V and 7 bases from J, with 17 bases between. CDR3 size: 14 residues. Looked up from germline, CDR1 is ENHRY and CDR2 is SYGVKD.